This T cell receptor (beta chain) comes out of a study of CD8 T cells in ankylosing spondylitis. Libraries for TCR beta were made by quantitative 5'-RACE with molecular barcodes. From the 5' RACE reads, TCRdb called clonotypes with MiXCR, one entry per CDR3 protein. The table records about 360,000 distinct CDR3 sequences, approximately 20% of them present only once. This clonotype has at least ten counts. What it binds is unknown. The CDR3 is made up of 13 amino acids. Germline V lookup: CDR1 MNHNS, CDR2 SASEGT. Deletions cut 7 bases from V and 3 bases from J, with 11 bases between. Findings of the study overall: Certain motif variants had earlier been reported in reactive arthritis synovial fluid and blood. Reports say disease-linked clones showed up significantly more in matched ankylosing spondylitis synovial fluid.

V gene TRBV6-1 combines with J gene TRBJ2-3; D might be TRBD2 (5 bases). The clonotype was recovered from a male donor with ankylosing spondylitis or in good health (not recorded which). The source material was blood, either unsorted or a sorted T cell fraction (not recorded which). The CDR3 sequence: CASTEGTTDTQYF. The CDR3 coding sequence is TGTGCCAGCACCGAGGGTACGACAGATACGCAGTATTTT.